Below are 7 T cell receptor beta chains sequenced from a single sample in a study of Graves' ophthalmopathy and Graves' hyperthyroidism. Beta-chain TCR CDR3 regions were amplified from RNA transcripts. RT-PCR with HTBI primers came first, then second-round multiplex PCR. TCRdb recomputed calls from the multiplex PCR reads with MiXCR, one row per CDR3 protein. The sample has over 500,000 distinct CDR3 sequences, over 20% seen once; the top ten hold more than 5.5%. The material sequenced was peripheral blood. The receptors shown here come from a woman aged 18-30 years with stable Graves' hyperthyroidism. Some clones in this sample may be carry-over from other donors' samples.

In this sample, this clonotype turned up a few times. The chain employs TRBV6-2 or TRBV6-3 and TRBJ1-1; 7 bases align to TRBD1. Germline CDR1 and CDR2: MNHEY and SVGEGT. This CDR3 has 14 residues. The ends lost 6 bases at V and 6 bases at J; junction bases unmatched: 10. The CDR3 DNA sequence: TGTGCCAGCAGGGTGACAGGGAGAGGCTCTGAAGCTTTCTTT. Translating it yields CASRVTGRGSEAFF.

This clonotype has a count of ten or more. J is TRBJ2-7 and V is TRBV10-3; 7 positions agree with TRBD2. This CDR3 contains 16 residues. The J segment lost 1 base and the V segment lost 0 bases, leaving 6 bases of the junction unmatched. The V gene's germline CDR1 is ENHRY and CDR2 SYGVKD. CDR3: CAISESGTSVSYEQYF. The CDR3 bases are TGTGCCATCAGTGAGTCGGGAACTAGCGTGTCCTACGAGCAGTACTTC.

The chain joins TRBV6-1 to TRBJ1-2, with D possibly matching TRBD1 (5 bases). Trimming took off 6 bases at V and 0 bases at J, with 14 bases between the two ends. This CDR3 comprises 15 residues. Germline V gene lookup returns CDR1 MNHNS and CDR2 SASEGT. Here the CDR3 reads CASRGRQLANYGYTF. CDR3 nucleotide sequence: TGTGCCAGCAGAGGAAGACAGTTAGCTAACTATGGCTACACCTTC.

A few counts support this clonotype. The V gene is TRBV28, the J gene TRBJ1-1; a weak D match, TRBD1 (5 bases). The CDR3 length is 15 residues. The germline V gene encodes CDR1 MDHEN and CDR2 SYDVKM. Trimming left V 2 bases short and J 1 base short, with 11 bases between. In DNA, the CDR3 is TGTGCCAGCAGTTTAGGGGGAGGGCCGAACACTGAAGCTTTCTTT. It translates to CASSLGGGPNTEAFF. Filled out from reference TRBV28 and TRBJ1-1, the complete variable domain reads DVKVTQSSRYLVKRTGEKVFLECVQDMDHENMFWYRQDPGLGLRLIYFSYDVKMKEKGDIPEGYSVSREKKERFSLILESASTNQTSMYLCASSLGGGPNTEAFFGQGTRLTVV.

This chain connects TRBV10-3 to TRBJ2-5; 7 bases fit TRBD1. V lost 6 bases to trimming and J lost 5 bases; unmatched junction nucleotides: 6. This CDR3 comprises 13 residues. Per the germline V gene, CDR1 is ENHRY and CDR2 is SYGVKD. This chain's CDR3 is CAIRTGTAETQYF. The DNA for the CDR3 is TGTGCCATCAGGACAGGGACGGCCGAGACCCAGTACTTC.

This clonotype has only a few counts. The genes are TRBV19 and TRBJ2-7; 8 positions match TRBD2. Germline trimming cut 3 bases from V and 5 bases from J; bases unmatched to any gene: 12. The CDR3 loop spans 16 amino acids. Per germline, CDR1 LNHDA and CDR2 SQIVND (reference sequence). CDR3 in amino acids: CASSMGGLDVIHEQYF. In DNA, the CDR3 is TGTGCCAGTAGTATGGGGGGACTAGACGTTATCCACGAGCAGTACTTC.

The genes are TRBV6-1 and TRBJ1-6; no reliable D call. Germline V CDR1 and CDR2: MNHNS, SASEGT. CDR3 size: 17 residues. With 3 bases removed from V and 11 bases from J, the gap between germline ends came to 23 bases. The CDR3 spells CASSDWPTGRLNPPLHF. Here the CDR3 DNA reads TGTGCCAGCAGTGATTGGCCGACCGGGCGTCTCAATCCACCCCTCCACTTT.